The rows below give T cell receptor beta chains drawn from one sample of a study of T-cell memory formation after mild COVID-19. One entry per CDR3 protein, called by TCRdb with MiXCR from the 5' RACE reads. Altogether about 290,000 distinct CDR3 sequences are present, around a sixth being singletons, with the ten largest covering more than 20%. Sequenced sample: PBMCs or a T cell subset sorted from them (not recorded which). The receptor source for this set is a man aged 18 to 29 who had mild COVID-19 (a few samples of this study predate the infection). Cell type and time point are not known. CDR3s include the opening cysteine and the closing phenylalanine or tryptophan. The order of the fields is J gene, D gene, clone size, V gene, CDR3 DNA, CDR3 protein. The D gene is left open where the match is weak. Part of the rows lack a size; the others show once, few, many or a class for expanded clones.

J: TRBJ1-1; D: NA; size: many; V: TRBV5-1; DNA: TGCGCCAGCAGCGCTAACACTGAAGCTTTCTTT; CDR3: CASSANTEAFF
J: TRBJ2-7; D: NA; size: many; V: TRBV9; DNA: TGTGCCAGCAGCGTAGCGCCCTCGGACTTCGCATACGAGCAGTACTTC; CDR3: CASSVAPSDFAYEQYF
J: TRBJ1-1; D: TRBD1; size: few; V: TRBV27; DNA: TGTGCCAGCAGTCCGCAGGGGACAGTTAACACTGAAGCTTTCTTT; CDR3: CASSPQGTVNTEAFF
J: TRBJ2-1; D: TRBD2; size: NA; V: TRBV11-2; DNA: TGTGCCAGCAGCCGTAGCGGGGGCCCCAATGAGCAGTTCTTC; CDR3: CASSRSGGPNEQFF
J: TRBJ2-3; D: NA; size: few; V: TRBV3-1; DNA: TGTGCCAGCAGCCAAGGCTTTCGACTAATTCTCCCGGATACGCAGTATTTT; CDR3: CASSQGFRLILPDTQYF
J: TRBJ1-1; D: TRBD1; size: few; V: TRBV7-9; DNA: TGTGCCAGCAGCTTGCAAAATCCGGGACAGTGGAACACTGAAGCTTTCTTT; CDR3: CASSLQNPGQWNTEAFF
J: TRBJ2-2; D: NA; size: NA; V: TRBV5-4; DNA: TGTGCCAGCACCCCATCAACTCCCTCCACCGGGGAGCTGTTTTTT; CDR3: CASTPSTPSTGELFF
J: TRBJ1-1; D: TRBD1; size: NA; V: TRBV6-2/TRBV6-3; DNA: TGTGCCAGCAGCGTACTCCCCGCAGGGGGGAGTTTGAACACTGAAGCTTTCTTT; CDR3: CASSVLPAGGSLNTEAFF
J: TRBJ2-5; D: TRBD2; size: NA; V: TRBV3-1; DNA: TGTGCCAGCAGCCAAGCGGGGGGGCTGGAGACCCAGTACTTC; CDR3: CASSQAGGLETQYF
J: TRBJ2-5; D: TRBD1; size: NA; V: TRBV7-9; DNA: TGTGCCAGCAGCTCCCCGGCCGGGACAGGGGGTTCAGAGACCCAGTACTTC; CDR3: CASSSPAGTGGSETQYF
J: TRBJ2-3; D: NA; size: few; V: TRBV7-9; DNA: TGTGCCAGCAGGAGAGACCGGGACGCCAACACAGATACGCAGTATTTT; CDR3: CASRRDRDANTDTQYF
J: TRBJ2-5; D: NA; size: NA; V: TRBV12-3/TRBV12-4; DNA: TGTGCCAGCAGTATATGGGACACCCAAGAGACCCAGTACTTC; CDR3: CASSIWDTQETQYF
J: TRBJ2-7; D: NA; size: NA; V: TRBV30; DNA: TGTGCCTGGAGTGCCGGAGGAGGGGCGTTCGACGAGCAGTACTTC; CDR3: CAWSAGGGAFDEQYF
J: TRBJ2-3; D: TRBD2; size: NA; V: TRBV30; DNA: TGTGCCTGGAGTGTAGGGCTAGCGGCAGATACGCAGTATTTT; CDR3: CAWSVGLAADTQYF
J: TRBJ2-5; D: TRBD2; size: few; V: TRBV9; DNA: TGTGCCAGCAGCGTAGCGGGAGGGATAGAGACCCAGTACTTC; CDR3: CASSVAGGIETQYF
J: TRBJ2-5; D: TRBD2; size: NA; V: TRBV2; DNA: TGTGCCAGCAGGGACGGACTAGCGGGGAACCAAGAGACCCAGTACTTC; CDR3: CASRDGLAGNQETQYF
J: TRBJ1-1; D: NA; size: NA; V: TRBV10-3; DNA: TGTGCCATCAAGAGTCAGATGAACACTGAAGCTTTCTTT; CDR3: CAIKSQMNTEAFF
J: TRBJ2-7; D: NA; size: NA; V: TRBV6-5; DNA: TGTGCCAGCAGTTACGCTTCCGGGACGCCGTCCTACGAGCAGTACTTC; CDR3: CASSYASGTPSYEQYF
J: TRBJ2-1; D: NA; size: many; V: TRBV5-5; DNA: TGTGCCAGCAGCCCGGAGGCGGGGTACAATGAGCAGTTCTTC; CDR3: CASSPEAGYNEQFF
J: TRBJ1-2; D: NA; size: few; V: TRBV7-2; DNA: TGTGCCAGCAGCTTAGCTTGGGACACCTATGGCTACACCTTC; CDR3: CASSLAWDTYGYTF
J: TRBJ2-7; D: TRBD2; size: NA; V: TRBV6-6; DNA: TGTGCCAGCAGCGCAACACTAGCGGTCCCATACGAGCAGTACTTC; CDR3: CASSATLAVPYEQYF
J: TRBJ2-3; D: TRBD1; size: few; V: TRBV29-1; DNA: TGCAGCGTTTCGAGGGACAGAAGCACAGATACGCAGTATTTT; CDR3: CSVSRDRSTDTQYF
J: TRBJ1-1; D: NA; size: few; V: TRBV5-1; DNA: TGCGCCAGCAGCTTGGAGGCAGGGTACACTGAAGCTTTCTTT; CDR3: CASSLEAGYTEAFF
J: TRBJ2-3; D: NA; size: few; V: TRBV19; DNA: TGTGCCAGTAGTCGGATCGGGGCGCAGTATTTT; CDR3: CASSRIGAQYF
J: TRBJ1-5; D: NA; size: NA; V: TRBV6-6; DNA: TGTGCCAGCACTTCGACCGATAGCAATCAGCCCCAGCATTTT; CDR3: CASTSTDSNQPQHF
J: TRBJ2-3; D: TRBD2; size: few; V: TRBV6-2/TRBV6-3; DNA: TGTGCCAGCAGATATCGACTAGCGGGGGAGAGCACAGATACGCAGTATTTT; CDR3: CASRYRLAGESTDTQYF
J: TRBJ2-5; D: NA; size: few; V: TRBV20-1; DNA: TGCAGTGCTAGAGTTGGGTTCCAAGAGACCCAGTACTTC; CDR3: CSARVGFQETQYF
J: TRBJ2-4; D: TRBD1; size: many; V: TRBV12-3/TRBV12-4; DNA: TGTGCCAGCAGTCCCGGGACAGGGGGCTGGGGCAAAAACATTCAGTACTTC; CDR3: CASSPGTGGWGKNIQYF
J: TRBJ1-1; D: NA; size: NA; V: TRBV6-4; DNA: TGTGCCAGCCCCGGGTCCCTCACTGAAGCTTTCTTT; CDR3: CASPGSLTEAFF
J: TRBJ2-1; D: TRBD1; size: few; V: TRBV20-1; DNA: TGCAGTGCTAGAGATTGGCAGGGGGCATACAATGAGCAGTTCTTC; CDR3: CSARDWQGAYNEQFF
J: TRBJ2-7; D: TRBD2; size: NA; V: TRBV7-2; DNA: TGTGCCAGCAGCTTAAGTCTAGCGGGGGGCCTAACCTACGAGCAGTACTTC; CDR3: CASSLSLAGGLTYEQYF